This TCR beta chain was documented in a study of T-cell memory formation after mild COVID-19. MiXCR, run by TCRdb on the 5' RACE reads, gives a single entry per CDR3 protein. The sample lists 470,000 or so distinct CDR3 sequences, 20% occurring once. CDR1 MGHRA and CDR2 YSYEKL come from the germline V gene. This CDR3 comprises 13 residues. Trimming cost V 4 bases and J 4 bases; bases outside gene matches: 3. V usage is TRBV4-1 and J usage is TRBJ2-7; 8 nucleotides align to TRBD2. Sequencing input: PBMCs or a T cell subset sorted from them (not recorded which). The source of this sequence is an adult woman who had mild COVID-19 (a few samples of this study predate the infection). Cell type and time point are not known. The CDR3 nucleotides are TGCGCCAGCAGCCGATCGGGAGGGTACGAGCAGTACTTC. This sequence encodes CASSRSGGYEQYF.